These 5 T cell receptor beta chains were all obtained from the same sample, sequenced in a study of T cells in Graves' hyperthyroidism and ophthalmopathy. The TCR beta CDR3 regions underwent amplification using RNA transcripts as the source. HTBI primers were employed in a first-round RT-PCR of the TCR CDR3. TCRdb passed the multiplex PCR reads through MiXCR, listing each CDR3 protein once. The table has fewer than 900,000 distinct CDR3 sequences, around 15% seen once. Input material: blood. These receptors were collected from a man aged 18 to 30 with Graves' hyperthyroidism.

The gene calls are TRBV7-9 and TRBJ1-6, with TRBD1 identical over 7 bases. CDR1 is SEHNR and CDR2 is FQNEAQ in the germline V gene (reference sequence). The CDR3 totals 15 residues. V lost 5 bases, J lost 5 bases, and 6 bases stayed unmatched. CDR3 protein: CASSEYQGDNSPLHF. The CDR3 coding sequence is TGTGCCAGCAGCGAGTACCAGGGGGATAATTCACCCCTCCACTTT.

This clonotype was counted a few times. This chain's CDR3 is CASRPPGAGAYEQYF. DNA of the CDR3: TGTGCCAGCAGACCCCCCGGGGCGGGAGCCTACGAGCAGTACTTC. V and J are TRBV28 and TRBJ2-7, with 7 bases matching TRBD2. After removal of 6 bases from V and 2 bases from J, the junction contained 10 bases not matched to a gene. CDR1 MDHEN and CDR2 SYDVKM come from the germline V gene. The CDR3 runs 15 residues.

This chain's CDR3 is CAISDGGGGSYEQYF. Here the CDR3 DNA reads TGTGCCATCAGTGACGGTGGCGGGGGGTCCTACGAGCAGTACTTC. The chain uses TRBV10-3 and TRBJ2-7; TRBD2 matches 8 bases. Germline V gene lookup returns CDR1 ENHRY and CDR2 SYGVKD. Trimming cost V 3 bases and J 1 base; bases outside gene matches: 5. The CDR3 is 15 residues long.

This clonotype has at least ten counts. The V call is TRBV6-2 or TRBV6-3, the J call TRBJ2-7, with 13 bases identical to TRBD2. Trimming cost V 2 bases and J 0 bases; bases outside gene matches: 4. The CDR3 contains 17 residues. CDR1 is MNHEY and CDR2 is SVGEGT in the germline V gene. CDR3 loop: CASSYILAGGPSYEQYF. The CDR3 DNA reads TGTGCCAGCAGTTACATACTAGCGGGAGGGCCCTCCTACGAGCAGTACTTC.

This clonotype was observed a few times. The chain joins TRBV7-9 to TRBJ1-2; 9 bases match TRBD1. Germline values: CDR1 SEHNR, CDR2 FQNEAQ (reference sequence). CDR3 length: 12 residues. V was clipped by 8 bases and J by 8 bases; unmatched bases: 6. The CDR3 here is CASGRQGDGYTF. CDR3 nucleotide sequence: TGTGCCAGCGGACGACAGGGGGACGGCTACACCTTC.